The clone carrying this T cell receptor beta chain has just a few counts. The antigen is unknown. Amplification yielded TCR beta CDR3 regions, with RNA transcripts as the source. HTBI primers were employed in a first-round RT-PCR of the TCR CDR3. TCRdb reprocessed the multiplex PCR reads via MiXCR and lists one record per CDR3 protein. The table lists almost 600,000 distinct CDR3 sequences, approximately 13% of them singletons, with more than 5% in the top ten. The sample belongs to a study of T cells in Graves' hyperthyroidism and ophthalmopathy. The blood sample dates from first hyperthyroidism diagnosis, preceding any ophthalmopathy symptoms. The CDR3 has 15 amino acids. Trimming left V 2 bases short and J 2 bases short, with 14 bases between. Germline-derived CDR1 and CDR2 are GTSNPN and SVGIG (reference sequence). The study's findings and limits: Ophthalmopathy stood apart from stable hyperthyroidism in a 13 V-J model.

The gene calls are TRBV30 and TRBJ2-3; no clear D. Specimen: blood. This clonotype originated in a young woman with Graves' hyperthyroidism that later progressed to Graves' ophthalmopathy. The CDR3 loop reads CAWSYQQQNTDTQYF. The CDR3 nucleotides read TGTGCCTGGAGTTATCAACAGCAAAACACAGATACGCAGTATTTT. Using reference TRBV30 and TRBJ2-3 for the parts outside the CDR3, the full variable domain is SQTIHQWPATLVQPVGSPLSLECTVEGTSNPNLYWYRQAAGRGLQLLFYSVGIGQISSEVPQNLSASRPQDRQFILSSKKLLLSDSGFYLCAWSYQQQNTDTQYFGPGTRLTVL.